This TCR beta chain was observed in a study of T cells in Graves' hyperthyroidism and ophthalmopathy. Patients were excluded for uncontrolled infection, other autoimmune disease, pregnancy or lactation. Each diagnosis was grounded in clinical symptoms, serum thyroxine and TRAb, thyroid ultrasound, and orbital computed tomography. The CDR3 is 19 amino acids. The V segment lost 4 bases and the J segment 0 bases; nucleotides outside the gene matches: 14. Researchers amplified the TCR beta CDR3 regions from RNA transcripts. Researchers ran a first-round RT-PCR on the TCR CDR3 using the HTBI primer set. TCRdb itself ran the multiplex PCR reads through MiXCR, one entry per CDR3 protein. The sample yields around 610,000 distinct CDR3 sequences, about 15% seen once.

This TCR came from a woman aged 40 to 55 with Graves' ophthalmopathy. Source material: blood. V and J are TRBV12-3 or TRBV12-4 and TRBJ1-5; 8 bases fit TRBD1. The CDR3 nucleotides are TGTGCCAGCAGTTCGCTTTCGGGACAGGACCTTAATAGCAATCAGCCCCAGCATTTT. This encodes CASSSLSGQDLNSNQPQHF.